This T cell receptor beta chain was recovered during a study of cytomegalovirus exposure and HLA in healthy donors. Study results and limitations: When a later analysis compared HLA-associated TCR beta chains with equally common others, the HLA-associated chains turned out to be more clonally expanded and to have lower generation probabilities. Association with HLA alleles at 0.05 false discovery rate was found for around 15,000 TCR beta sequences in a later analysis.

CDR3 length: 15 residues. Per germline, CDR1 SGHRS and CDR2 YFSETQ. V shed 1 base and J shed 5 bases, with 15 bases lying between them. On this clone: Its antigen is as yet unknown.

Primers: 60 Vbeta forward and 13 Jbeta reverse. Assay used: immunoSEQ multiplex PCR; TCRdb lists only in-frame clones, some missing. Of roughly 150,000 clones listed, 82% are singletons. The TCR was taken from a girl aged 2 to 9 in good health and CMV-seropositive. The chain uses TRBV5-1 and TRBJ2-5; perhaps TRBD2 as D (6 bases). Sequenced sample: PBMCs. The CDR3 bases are TGCGCCAGCAGCTTGACGGCGGGACGTTATGAGACCCAGTACTTC. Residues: CASSLTAGRYETQYF.